Shown below are 4 T cell receptor beta chains from a single sample sequenced in a study of blood T cell repertoires in COVID-19 (dated by TCRdb to the early 2020s). Preparation of the library involved the immunoSEQ multiplex PCR assay. TCRdb provides this immuneACCESS table in a form limited to in-frame rearrangements. Some clones are lacking; in checked studies, under half of them reflect an unresolved V gene, and why the rest are absent is not known. The sample table contains under 200,000 clones; only one count was recorded for approximately 86% of them. The biggest ten clones account for under 0.65% of the sample. Sequenced sample: peripheral blood. The receptors derive from a man in his 60s with COVID-19, enrolled during active disease.

The V call is TRBV7-2, the J call TRBJ1-1; 9 bases fit TRBD1. Per the germline V gene, CDR1 is SGHTA and CDR2 is FQGNSA. CDR3 length: 15 residues. The V gene end was trimmed by 3 bases and the J gene end by 5 bases; junction bases not matched to a gene: 7. The CDR3 nucleotides read TGTGCCAGCAGCTTGGGGGGACAGGGTGGGACTGAAGCTTTCTTT. Translating gives CASSLGGQGGTEAFF.

This clone was counted only a few times. The chain employs TRBV19 and TRBJ2-7, with TRBD1 identical over 8 bases. This CDR3 has 16 residues. J lost 5 bases, V lost 3 bases, and 12 bases had no gene match. From germline, CDR1 is LNHDA and CDR2 SQIVND (reference sequence). The CDR3 region is CASSIGPNDRGNEQYF. The DNA of the CDR3 is TGTGCCAGTAGTATCGGGCCCAACGACAGGGGCAACGAGCAGTACTTC.

V usage is TRBV4-3 and J usage is TRBJ2-2; 8 bases align to TRBD2. V lost 4 bases to trimming and J lost 4 bases; unmatched junction nucleotides: 5. Germline loops: CDR1 LGHNA, CDR2 YSLEER. The CDR3 runs 15 residues. For the CDR3, the DNA is TGCGCCAGCAGCCCCACTAGCGGAGCCACCGGGGAGCTGTTTTTT. Amino acids: CASSPTSGATGELFF.

The V and J genes are TRBV15 and TRBJ2-1; 10 positions match TRBD2. This CDR3 spans 16 amino acids. V shed 0 bases and J 4 bases; nucleotides not matched to a gene: 3. Germline CDR1 LNHNV, CDR2 YYDKDF (reference sequence). In nucleotides, the CDR3 is TGTGCCACCAGCAGAGATCTGACTAGCGGGTACAATGAGCAGTTCTTC. It codes for CATSRDLTSGYNEQFF. The full variable domain, completed using reference TRBV15 and TRBJ2-1, is DAMVIQNPRYQVTQFGKPVTLSCSQTLNHNVMYWYQQKSSQAPKLLFHYYDKDFNNEADTPDNFQSRRPNTSFCFLDIRSPGLGDTAMYLCATSRDLTSGYNEQFFGPGTRLTVL.